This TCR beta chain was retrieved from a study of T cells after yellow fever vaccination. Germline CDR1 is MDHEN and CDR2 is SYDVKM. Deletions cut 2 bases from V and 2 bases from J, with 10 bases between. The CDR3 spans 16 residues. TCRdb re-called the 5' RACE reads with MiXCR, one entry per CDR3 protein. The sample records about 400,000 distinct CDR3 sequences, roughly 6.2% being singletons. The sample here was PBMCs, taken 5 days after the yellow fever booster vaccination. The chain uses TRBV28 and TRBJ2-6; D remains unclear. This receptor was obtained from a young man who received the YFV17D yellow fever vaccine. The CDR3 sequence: CASSLANTAGANVLTF. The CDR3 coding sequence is TGTGCCAGCAGTTTAGCTAATACGGCTGGGGCCAACGTCCTGACTTTC.